These T cell receptor beta chains were read from a single sample in a study of blood T cell repertoires in COVID-19. Measured with immunoSEQ multiplex PCR; TCRdb has only the in-frame clones, and not every one. Among tens of thousands of clones listed, about 90% were seen once. The specimen sequenced was peripheral blood. Receptors originate from a man older than 75 with acute or convalescent COVID-19. The CDR3 runs from the conserved cysteine through the conserved F or W. D genes are given only for firm matches. Some rows have no size entry. The others give once, few or many, or a class for an expanded clone.

>TRBJ1-2|-|TRBV19|17|TRBD1
CASSGPGQPSFNYGYTF
TGTGCCAGTAGTGGTCCGGGACAGCCATCTTTTAACTATGGCTACACCTTC
>TRBJ1-5|-|TRBV28|15|TRBD1
CASSSAGQVYQPQHF
TGTGCCAGCAGCTCCGCTGGACAGGTTTATCAGCCCCAGCATTTT
>TRBJ1-2|once|TRBV27|17|TRBD1
CASSFRQGALANYGYTF
TGTGCCAGCAGTTTCCGACAGGGGGCCCTTGCTAACTATGGCTACACCTTC
>TRBJ1-1|-|TRBV2|14|TRBD1
CASSLDRVVTEAFF
TGTGCCAGCTCCCTAGACAGGGTAGTCACTGAAGCTTTCTTT
>TRBJ1-6|-|TRBV19|12|-
CASSIDNSPLHF
TGTGCCAGTAGTATCGATAATTCACCCCTCCACTTT
>TRBJ1-3|few|TRBV5-1|16|TRBD1
CASSFLDRAPGNTIYF
TGCGCCAGCAGCTTCCTCGACAGGGCCCCTGGAAACACCATATATTTT
>TRBJ1-1|-|TRBV28|14|-
CASSFIIQNTEAFF
TGTGCCAGCAGTTTCATCATACAGAACACTGAAGCTTTCTTT
>TRBJ2-3|-|TRBV3-1/TRBV3-2|18|TRBD2
CASSQERASGDLTDTQYF
TGTGCCAGCAGCCAAGAACGGGCTAGCGGGGATCTCACAGATACGCAGTATTTT
>TRBJ2-3|-|TRBV5-1|14|-
CASSLERGTDTQYF
TGCGCCAGCAGCTTGGAGAGGGGCACAGATACGCAGTATTTT
>TRBJ2-7|-|TRBV30|17|TRBD1
CAWRRDRGIPTTGEQYF
TGTGCCTGGAGAAGGGACAGGGGGATCCCTACTACGGGGGAGCAGTACTTC
>TRBJ2-7|-|TRBV24-1|13|-
CATSRGSSYEQYF
TGTGCCACCAGTAGGGGGAGCTCCTACGAGCAGTACTTC
>TRBJ1-5|-|TRBV19|15|TRBD1
CASSTGTGGEQPQHF
TGTGCCAGTAGTACCGGGACAGGGGGCGAACAGCCCCAGCATTTT
>TRBJ1-1|-|TRBV2|15|-
CASRIQAGANTEAFF
TGTGCTAGCAGAATACAGGCGGGAGCGAACACTGAAGCTTTCTTT
>TRBJ1-5|-|TRBV6-5|14|TRBD1
CASSLDRVNQPQHF
TGTGCCAGCAGCCTGGACAGGGTTAATCAGCCCCAGCATTTT
>TRBJ1-5|-|TRBV5-8|16|TRBD1
CASRGQGGLYNQPQHF
TGTGCCAGCAGAGGACAGGGAGGGCTCTACAATCAGCCCCAGCATTTT
>TRBJ2-7|-|TRBV2|15|TRBD1
CASSGTGGTAYEQYF
TGTGCCAGCAGTGGGACAGGGGGCACAGCCTACGAGCAGTACTTC